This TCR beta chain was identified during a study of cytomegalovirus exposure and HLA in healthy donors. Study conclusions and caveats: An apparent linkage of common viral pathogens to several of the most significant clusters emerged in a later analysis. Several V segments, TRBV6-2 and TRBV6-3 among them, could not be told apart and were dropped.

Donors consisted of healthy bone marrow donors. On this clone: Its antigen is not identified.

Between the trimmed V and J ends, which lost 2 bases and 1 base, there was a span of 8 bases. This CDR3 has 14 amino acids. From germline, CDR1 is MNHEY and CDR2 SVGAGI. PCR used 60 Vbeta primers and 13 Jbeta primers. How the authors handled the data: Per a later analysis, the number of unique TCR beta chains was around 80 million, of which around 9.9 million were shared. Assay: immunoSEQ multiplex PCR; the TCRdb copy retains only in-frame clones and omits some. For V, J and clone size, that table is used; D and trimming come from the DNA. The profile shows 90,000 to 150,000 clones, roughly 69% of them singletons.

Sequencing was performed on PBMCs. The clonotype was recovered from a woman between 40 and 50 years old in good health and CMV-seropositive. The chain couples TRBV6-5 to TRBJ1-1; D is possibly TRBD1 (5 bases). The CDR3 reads CASSYGGGNTEAFF. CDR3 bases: TGTGCCAGCAGTTACGGGGGGGGGAACACTGAAGCTTTCTTT.